This T cell receptor beta chain was identified during a study of OX40 agonist ivuxolimab in advanced cancers. At the level of the study: The patients' treatment was ivuxolimab, an agonistic anti-OX40 (CD134) antibody. Checkpoint inhibitors had been given previously to 40% of patients. General study results and limits: Expanded clones were, on average, more numerous among CD8+ T cells than CD4+.

Notes on this clone: Its antigen remains unknown. Other DNA variants within this sample encode the same CDR3.

V lost 4 bases to trimming and J lost 6 bases, with 17 bases between them. This CDR3 spans 14 amino acids. Germline lookup yields CDR1 SGDLS and CDR2 YYNGEE. Generated by immunoSEQ multiplex PCR, the TCRdb table keeps only in-frame clones and is missing some. The data show tens of thousands of clones, with 85% to 90% seen just once and roughly 0.56% held by the top ten. V is TRBV9 and J is TRBJ2-7, with D possibly TRBD1 on 8 matching bases. The clonotype comes from an adult with an advanced solid tumor such as melanoma, head and neck, liver or kidney cancer. The sample was CD4+ or CD8+ T cells sorted from blood, taken in a trial of the OX40 agonist ivuxolimab. CDR3 DNA sequence: TGTGCCAGCAGCCGGGGGGACAGGTCTGCCGAGCAGTACTTC. Translating it yields CASSRGDRSAEQYF.